This T cell receptor (beta chain) is from a study of shared clonotypes between healthy human individuals. Here immunoSEQ multiplex PCR was the method, and the copy in TCRdb shows in-frame clones only, minus some. The sample lists about 710,000 clones, about two thirds occurring once. There are 14 residues in the CDR3. V lost 2 bases and J lost 6, with 11 bases in between. Germline V lookup: CDR1 SGHDT, CDR2 YYEEEE. The TCR comes from a woman aged 25 to 39 in good health. The chain carries TRBV5-6 and TRBJ1-4; TRBD1 is a possible D gene (5 bases). What was sequenced was memory CD4+ T cells sorted from blood. Stated subset: CD45RA-negative fraction. CDR3 coding DNA: TGTGCCAGCAGCTTCCGGGACGGCCATGAAAAACTGTTTTTT. Translating gives CASSFRDGHEKLFF.